The entry below describes one TCR beta chain. The specificity of this receptor is unknown. No base quality information exists; no much larger clone differs at one position. This sample stems from a study of T cell responses to AZD1222 COVID-19 vaccine (dated by TCRdb to about 2021). Study-level background: AZD1222 recipients with second doses at about 4 weeks or about 12 weeks were pooled, because spike-specific TCR depth and breadth did not differ between schedules. A total of 230 or so trial participants underwent TCR sequencing, of whom nearly 210 received two doses of AZD1222 and some 26 received two doses of the MenACWY control vaccine. Enrollment into the trials was organized by age into subgroups of 18-55, 56-69 and 70-plus years, and those subgroups contained roughly 140, 27 and 60 TCR-sequenced participants, respectively. General findings and caveats noted by the study authors: Reportedly, almost half of the unique spike-specific TCRs recognized epitopes lying outside the regions that are mutated in the B.1.351 and B.1.1.7 variants. The 56-69-year group was small, and its depth increase did not reach significance, likely because of low power. Conclusions about previously exposed vaccinees are limited, since just five to seven AZD1222 recipients were seropositive for SARS-CoV-2 at baseline. After two AZD1222 doses, both the breadth and the depth of spike-specific TCRs were significantly higher than at day 0 and than in MenACWY recipients. Participants were mostly white British, with more females than males. The authors suggested clonal diversity may have been underestimated. The whole spike protein was spanned by vaccine-associated CD4 TCRs, and dominant responses were seen in regions 160-218 and 743-854. Because no samples from the day 14 peak response were available, repertoires could be characterized only after the peak T cell response.

The CDR3 regions of human TCRbeta chains were analyzed by immunosequencing. In the source study's methods: TCRs in the repertoires were matched against a reference library of SARS-CoV-2-specific TCRs that had been generated with the MIRA antigen-specificity platform. Breadth was defined as the fraction of unique TCRs that were SARS-CoV-2-associated. Depth was defined as the fraction of total T cells that were SARS-CoV-2-associated. Each spike-specific TCR was assigned to its reactive spike region and to a CD4 or CD8 class using the MIRA data. Log10-transformed breadth and depth values were compared by one-way ANOVA with Sidak's multiple comparisons tests. Here the immuneACCESS table is served through TCRdb, limited to in-frame sequences with V and J called. Missing clones are a known gap in these copies; in checked studies unresolved V genes cover under half, and the rest lacks a known reason. V and J calls and clone size are copied from that table; D and trimming were computed from the DNA. The sample records about 130,000 clones, 90% of which are singletons. About 7% of the sample is in the top ten clones.

Per the publication, the time point label means: baseline before first vaccination. The vaccinee samples were drawn from two UK trials, COV001 and COV002, one of which was a single-blind randomized controlled phase 2/3 trial testing AZD1222 (ChAdOx1 nCoV-19) in healthy adults. For TCRbeta chain sequencing, PBMC samples from trial participants were taken at day 0 and at day 28 after the second dose. As encoded in the germline V gene, CDR1 is LGHNA while CDR2 is YNFKEQ. The CDR3 sequence holds 17 residues, the cysteine and phenylalanine included. Of all the DNA, just the CDR3 is kept, 51 bases in frame from base 1. V and J are trimmed by 3 bases and 6 bases, and the gene matches miss 12 bases of the junction.

The chain employs TRBV4-2 and TRBJ2-1, and 9 junctional nucleotides match TRBD2. The starting material was peripheral blood, obtained on day 0 of AZD1222 vaccination. This sequence was found in an adult in good health. The CDR3 protein sequence reads: CASSQALLAGGPNEQFF. In nucleotides, the sequence is TGTGCCAGCAGCCAGGCACTGTTGGCGGGGGGGCCCAATGAGCAGTTCTTC.